Listed here is a single T cell receptor beta chain. The antigen it recognizes is unknown. No base quality values were provided; no much bigger clone lies one nucleotide off. The entry originates in a study of early T cells in non-severe SARS-CoV-2 infection (dated by TCRdb to about 2021). Some background on the complete study: Because TCR sequencing relied on bulk RNA taken from unsorted whole blood, pairing of alpha and beta chains was not possible. Findings and caveats that apply to the study as a whole: VDJdb matching was skewed toward anti-spike CD8 responses, so virus-specific expansions were likely underestimated and private and CD4 specificities were missed.

The protocol used for the library was 5' RACE. Instrument on record: NextSeq 500. In the TCR library protocol, unique molecular identifiers were attached to individual cDNA molecules to correct for PCR bias and sequencing error. Both TCR alpha and beta chains were sequenced, and tight co-correlation was observed between alpha and beta sequence abundances in each sample. From the authors' description of their analysis: Decombinator V4 was used to annotate the V gene, J gene and CDR3 of the TCR sequences. TCRs were defined as expanded if a significant change between any two time points was detected under a Poisson model with p below 0.0001. Abundances of TCRs were expressed as counts per million after normalisation to the total number of TCRs sequenced in each sample. MAIT TCRs were defined by TRAV1-2 paired with TRAJ12, TRAJ20 or TRAJ33, and iNKT TCRs by TRAV10 paired with TRAJ18. A search of VDJdb, accessed on 1 November 2021, was run for TCRs annotated to CMV, EBV and SARS-CoV-2, with TCRs annotated for multiple antigens excluded. The public reads were reanalyzed by TCRdb: fastp trimming at Q25, MiXCR alignment, in-frame beta chains only. CDR3 protein duplicates are merged, each entry listing the most common genes and DNA. For this entry, the V and J calls and clone size follow TCRdb and not the study's own pipeline. This sample holds fewer than 65,000 distinct CDR3 sequences; approximately 9.4% were observed only once. The ten largest clonotypes hold about 16% of the sample.

This was a case-control study nested in a cohort of healthcare workers in London, UK, who had nasopharyngeal swab PCR tests and blood samples taken every week. Between 23 and 31 March 2020, the week of the UK lockdown, healthcare workers were enrolled and then followed up weekly for as long as 16 weeks. Including the terminal cysteine and phenylalanine, the CDR3 comprises 16 residues. CDR3 DNA is the only sequence kept; it has 48 bases, read in frame from the first base. Trimmed from V: 0 bases; trimmed from J: 2 bases; junction bases lacking a gene match: 3. CDR1 SGHDN and CDR2 FVKESK were looked up in the germline V gene.

The clonotype was recovered from an adult who was a healthcare worker with PCR-confirmed SARS-CoV-2 infection or an uninfected control (not recorded which). The sequence is built from TRBV14 and TRBJ2-3, with 9 middle bases fitting TRBD2. Sequencing was done on a sample of whole blood. CDR3 loop: CASSQERGGFTDTQYF. The nucleotide sequence is TGTGCCAGCAGCCAAGAGCGGGGGGGATTCACAGATACGCAGTATTTT.